This T cell receptor beta chain stems from a study of T cell changes during pregnancy in multiple sclerosis. Clones were read by immunoSEQ multiplex PCR, and TCRdb kept only the in-frame ones, dropping some. The sample has tens of thousands of clones; about 94% are singletons. This clone was detected once. The sample here was peripheral blood, taken in the third trimester of pregnancy. The receptor's source is a female donor with multiple sclerosis, enrolled in a pregnancy study.

The CDR3 DNA reads TGTGCCAGCAGCGTAGACCTGGGCCTAGCCGGCTATACGCAGTATTTT. Amino acid sequence: CASSVDLGLAGYTQYF. J is TRBJ2-3 and V is TRBV9; possibly TRBD2 for D (5 bases). Germline V lookup: CDR1 SGDLS, CDR2 YYNGEE. The V end lost 0 bases, the J end lost 7 bases, and 18 bases lay between the germline ends. The CDR3 spans 16 residues.